Each of the 8 T cell receptor beta chains below was sequenced from the same sample in a study of T cells in Graves' hyperthyroidism and ophthalmopathy. Regions amplified from RNA transcripts were the TCR beta CDR3 regions. The TCR CDR3 first-round RT-PCR relied on the HTBI primer set. TCRdb reanalysed the multiplex PCR reads using MiXCR and keeps one entry per CDR3 protein. This table holds some 400,000 distinct CDR3 sequences, approximately 15% found once. Sequencing was done on a sample of blood. These receptors all stem from a woman in her sixties with Graves' hyperthyroidism.

There are many counts of this clonotype. The chain combines TRBV20-1 with TRBJ2-3, with a weak D call TRBD1 (7 bases). The CDR3 covers 13 residues. V was shortened by 2 bases and J by 4 bases, with 10 bases between the two germline ends. From germline, CDR1 is DFQATT and CDR2 SNEGSKA (reference sequence). Here the CDR3 DNA reads TGCAGTGCTAGATCAGGGGGGCCAGATACGCAGTATTTT. Its protein is CSARSGGPDTQYF.

At least ten counts were recorded for this clonotype. The rearrangement links TRBV18 to TRBJ2-1; no clear D gene. The CDR3 has 13 amino acids. Germline values: CDR1 KGHSH, CDR2 LQKENI. V lost 1 base to trimming and J lost 8 bases, with 9 bases between them. For the CDR3, the DNA is TGTGCCAGCTCACCACAGGGAAGGTATGAGCAGTTCTTC. It yields the protein CASSPQGRYEQFF.

There are many counts of this clonotype. The chain is built from TRBV7-9 and TRBJ2-1, with 10 bases lining up with TRBD2. This CDR3 is built from 18 residues. Unmatched junction bases numbered 7, after V lost 1 base and J lost 1 base. Germline CDR1 SEHNR, CDR2 FQNEAQ (reference sequence). This CDR3 reads CASSLESGRALSYNEQFF. CDR3 DNA sequence: TGTGCCAGCAGCTTAGAAAGCGGGAGGGCGTTATCCTACAATGAGCAGTTCTTC.

V and J are TRBV6-1 and TRBJ2-1; D is perhaps TRBD2 (5 bases). V lost 1 base and J lost 9, with 10 bases in between. CDR3 length equals 13 residues. The germline gives CDR1 MNHNS, CDR2 SASEGT. In nucleotides, the CDR3 is TGTGCCAGCAGTGAAGGGAGGTTGGGTGAGCAGTTCTTC. Protein sequence: CASSEGRLGEQFF.

This clonotype has a count of ten or more. The germline gene is not matched at one end of the junction; a read error may be the cause. The chain employs TRBV5-1 and TRBJ2-7, with 14 bases lining up with TRBD2. Per germline, CDR1 SGHRS and CDR2 YFSETQ. The CDR3 has 14 amino acids. The CDR3 loop reads CASSLGLAGDEQYF. CDR3 in DNA: TGTGCCAGCAGCCTGGGACTAGCGGGAGACGAGCAGTACTTC.

At least ten counts were recorded for this clonotype. The V call is TRBV24-1, the J call TRBJ2-1, with 10 bases lining up with TRBD2. The CDR3 length is 14 residues. The V segment lost 7 bases and the J segment 8 bases; nucleotides outside the gene matches: 7. The germline V gene encodes CDR1 KGHDR and CDR2 SFDVKD. The CDR3 sequence: CATSRGLAVYEQFF. The CDR3 nucleotides read TGTGCCACCAGCCGCGGACTAGCGGTCTATGAGCAGTTCTTC.

This clonotype was detected a few times. The V gene is TRBV4-1, the J gene TRBJ2-4; D tentatively reads TRBD1 or TRBD2 (5 bases each). Trimming stripped 1 base from V and 0 bases from J, with 16 bases between. The CDR3 sequence is 18 residues long. The germline V gene has CDR1 MGHRA and CDR2 YSYEKL. The CDR3: CASSQGSAPGPAKNIQYF. For the CDR3, the DNA is TGCGCCAGCAGCCAAGGAAGCGCGCCGGGACCAGCCAAAAACATTCAGTACTTC.

This clonotype was counted at least ten times. The gene calls are TRBV12-3 or TRBV12-4 and TRBJ2-2; D is undetermined. The ends were cut back, 4 bases at V and 1 base at J, with 7 bases in the middle. The CDR3 is 14 residues long. The CDR3 DNA sequence: TGTGCCAGCAGTTATGACCAGAACACCGGGGAGCTGTTTTTT. Its protein product is CASSYDQNTGELFF.